The 14 T cell receptor beta chains below all came from one sample that was sequenced in a study of Graves' ophthalmopathy and Graves' hyperthyroidism. TCR beta CDR3 amplification used RNA transcripts. HTBI primers were used in a first-round RT-PCR, which preceded a second-round multiplex PCR. One entry per CDR3 protein, called by TCRdb with MiXCR from the multiplex PCR reads. The sample holds around 1,200,000 distinct CDR3 sequences, roughly 35% seen once. Specimen: peripheral blood or thyroid tissue (not recorded which). Receptors originate from an adult man with Graves' hyperthyroidism.

About this clonotype: Lacking the conserved final phenylalanine or tryptophan, this CDR3 likely reflects a read error. The CDR3: CASTEQGGGSPLHL. In nucleotides, the CDR3 is TGTGCCAGCACTGAACAGGGGGGTGGGTCACCCCTCCACCTT. The V call is TRBV10-3, the J call TRBJ1-6; TRBD1 agrees at 8 bases. V trimming: 10 bases; J trimming: 10 bases; junction bases outside the gene matches: 12. The CDR3 length is 14 residues. Germline V gene lookup returns CDR1 ENHRY and CDR2 SYGVKD.

The V and J genes are TRBV10-3 and TRBJ2-5, with 7 bases matching TRBD2. With V trimmed by 10 bases and J by 5 bases, 10 bases remained unmatched. The CDR3 is made up of 13 amino acids. Germline lookup yields CDR1 ENHRY and CDR2 SYGVKD. The CDR3 nucleotides read TGTGCCACCACCCCTCTACTAGCGGAGACCCAGTACTTC. Translation: CATTPLLAETQYF.

This clonotype was seen repeatedly, ten times or more. This chain's CDR3 is CASGGTARSYEQYF. DNA of the CDR3: TGTGCCAGCGGTGGGACAGCCCGCTCCTACGAGCAGTACTTC. The chain joins TRBV2 to TRBJ2-7; 7 bases match TRBD1. The CDR3 has 14 residues. V lost 8 bases, J lost 0 bases, and 7 bases stayed unmatched. Germline-derived CDR1 and CDR2 are SNHLY and FYNNEI.

This chain uses TRBV2 with TRBJ2-7; 11 bases map to TRBD2. Germline assignment: CDR1 SNHLY and CDR2 FYNNEI. Unmatched junction bases numbered 10, after V lost 7 bases and J lost 2 bases. This CDR3 has 16 amino acids. The CDR3 DNA follows: TGTGCCAGCATTAAAGAGGTACTAGCGGGAGCCTACGAGCAGTACTTC. Protein sequence: CASIKEVLAGAYEQYF.

In this sample, this clonotype turned up many times. V and J are TRBV20-1 and TRBJ2-7, with D possibly TRBD2 on 5 matching bases. V was cut by 3 bases and J by 0 bases, with 9 bases left in between. The CDR3 contains 13 residues. The germline V gene encodes CDR1 DFQATT and CDR2 SNEGSKA (reference sequence). The CDR3 nucleotides read TGCAGTGCTAGGACCGGGGTCTCCTACGAGCAGTACTTC. Its protein product is CSARTGVSYEQYF.

This chain uses TRBV10-3 with TRBJ2-7; 9 positions agree with TRBD1. CDR3 length: 15 amino acids. The germline V gene encodes CDR1 ENHRY and CDR2 SYGVKD. Trimming cost V 0 bases and J 5 bases; bases outside gene matches: 5. CDR3 amino acids: CAISESRTGAHEQYF. Written as DNA, the CDR3 is TGTGCCATCAGTGAGTCGCGGACAGGGGCCCACGAGCAGTACTTC.

Many counts were recorded for this clonotype. The V and J genes are TRBV10-3 and TRBJ2-2; weak D call: TRBD2 (6 bases). The length of the CDR3 is 18 residues. In germline, CDR1 is ENHRY, CDR2 SYGVKD. Trimming shortened V by 3 bases and J by 2 bases, and 19 bases separated the two germline ends. For the CDR3, the DNA is TGTGCCATCAGTGACCCGACGCGTATTAGCGGTAACACCGGGGAGCTGTTTTTT. Translation gives CAISDPTRISGNTGELFF.

This clonotype was seen at least ten times. This chain uses TRBV6-5 with TRBJ1-2, with 8 bases that match TRBD1. The CDR3 contains 14 residues. Germline CDR1 and CDR2: MNHEY and SVGAGI. J lost 8 bases, V lost 6 bases, and 11 bases had no gene match. CDR3 DNA sequence: TGTGCCAGCAGCCGAAACCAGGGGGCGGAGGGCTACACCTTC. Its translation is CASSRNQGAEGYTF.

This clonotype appeared many times. The J gene is TRBJ2-2, the V gene TRBV10-3, with D tentatively TRBD1 (6 bases). Germline loops: CDR1 ENHRY, CDR2 SYGVKD. The length of the CDR3 is 16 residues. Trimming left V 7 bases short and J 3 bases short, with 18 bases between. This chain's CDR3 is CAINPRRDTHTGELFF. CDR3 nucleotides: TGTGCCATCAATCCCCGACGGGACACCCACACCGGGGAGCTGTTTTTT.

The V gene is TRBV5-1, the J gene TRBJ1-1; maybe TRBD1 (6 bases). Trimming pared 0 bases from V and 0 bases from J, leaving 12 bases between. Germline loops: CDR1 SGHRS, CDR2 YFSETQ. The CDR3 covers 16 residues. The CDR3 region is CASSLGKRGMNTEAFF. In DNA, the CDR3 is TGCGCCAGCAGCTTGGGGAAGAGGGGGATGAACACTGAAGCTTTCTTT.

V gene TRBV12-3 or TRBV12-4 combines with J gene TRBJ1-4, with 7 bases aligning to TRBD1. The J segment lost 4 bases and the V segment lost 5 bases, leaving 4 bases of the junction unmatched. The CDR3 loop spans 14 amino acids. CDR3 loop: CASSLTGFNEKLFF. For the CDR3, the DNA is TGTGCCAGCAGTCTGACAGGGTTTAATGAAAAACTGTTTTTT.

The chain uses TRBV28 and TRBJ1-3, with D unclear. Trimming removed 4 bases from V and 0 bases from J, with 7 bases in between. This CDR3 region has 14 residues. The germline CDR1 and CDR2 sequences are MDHEN and SYDVKM. The CDR3 nucleotides are TGTGCCAGCAGTTACGGGAACTCTGGAAACACCATATATTTT. Translation gives CASSYGNSGNTIYF.

This clonotype was recorded only once. One end of the junction fails to match germline, which may point to a read error. J is TRBJ2-2 and V is TRBV10-3, with 7 bases fitting TRBD1. CDR1 and CDR2 (germline): ENHRY, SYGVKD. The CDR3 runs 16 residues. The CDR3 nucleotides read TGTGCCATCAAAGCCCCTGGGACAGTAAACACCGGAGAGCTGTTTTTT. Amino acids: CAIKAPGTVNTGELFF.

This clonotype has at least ten counts. The chain joins TRBV10-3 to TRBJ1-1; no clear D gene. Trimming shortened V by 2 bases and J by 2 bases, and 9 bases separated the two germline ends. The CDR3 has 14 amino acids. Germline CDR1 and CDR2: ENHRY and SYGVKD. The CDR3 coding sequence is TGTGCCATCAGTGAGGGATATTCAAACACTGAAGCTTTCTTT. Translated, it gives CAISEGYSNTEAFF.